These T cell receptor beta chains were read from a single sample in a study of T cells after yellow fever vaccination. TCRdb ran MiXCR on the 5' RACE reads and lists one entry per CDR3 protein. The data show some 390,000 distinct CDR3 sequences, around a sixth seen once. The sequencing here drew on PBMCs, taken before the yellow fever booster vaccination. All receptors derive from a man younger than 35 who received the YFV17D yellow fever vaccine. CDR3s include the opening cysteine and the closing phenylalanine or tryptophan. The D gene is left open where the match is weak. Size is omitted from some rows. Given values are once, few, many or a class for expanded clones.

size,D,V,J,DNA,CDR3
NA,NA,TRBV6-6,TRBJ2-1,TGTGCCAGCAGTCCCTTTGGGGCCAGCTCCTACAATGAGCAGTTCTTC,CASSPFGASSYNEQFF
few,NA,TRBV5-1,TRBJ1-1,TGCGCCAGCACCCCCACGACAGGCAACACTGAAGCTTTCTTT,CASTPTTGNTEAFF
few,NA,TRBV11-2,TRBJ1-2,TGTGCCAGCAGCTTAGTGGAGGGACATGGCTACACCTTC,CASSLVEGHGYTF
few,NA,TRBV19,TRBJ2-1,TGTGCCAGTACCCTAGGGGCCTACAATGAGCAGTTCTTC,CASTLGAYNEQFF
few,NA,TRBV5-1,TRBJ2-2,TGCGCCAGCGCTCTACCGGGGGCGGACACCGGGGAGCTGTTTTTT,CASALPGADTGELFF
few,TRBD1,TRBV6-6,TRBJ1-5,TGTGCCAGCAGTTACCACAGGGGCGGTCAGCCCCAGCATTTT,CASSYHRGGQPQHF
NA,TRBD1,TRBV7-8,TRBJ1-2,TGTGCCAGCAGCGAAAGGGGGCTGGATGGCTACACCTTC,CASSERGLDGYTF
NA,NA,TRBV7-9,TRBJ1-2,TGTGCCAGCAGCTTAGAGCAGTCAGGTGGCTACACCTTC,CASSLEQSGGYTF
few,NA,TRBV5-6,TRBJ1-2,TGTGCCAGCAGCTCGAAACCCCCTCTTTTCCCCTATGGCTACACCTTC,CASSSKPPLFPYGYTF
many,TRBD2,TRBV20-1,TRBJ2-5,TGCAGTGCTAGCCCCGGGGCGGGGGACGAGACCCAGTACTTC,CSASPGAGDETQYF
NA,TRBD1,TRBV10-1,TRBJ2-7,TGCGCCAGCAGTGATACCGGGACAGGGGGCCTCGAGCAGTACTTC,CASSDTGTGGLEQYF
NA,NA,TRBV5-1,TRBJ1-2,TGCGCCAGCAGCTTGATGGCAGAAGGTGGCTACACCTTC,CASSLMAEGGYTF
few,NA,TRBV9,TRBJ2-1,TGTGCCAGCAGCGTATACGCCGACAATGAGCAGTTCTTC,CASSVYADNEQFF
many,NA,TRBV4-2,TRBJ2-1,TGTGCCAGCAGCCAAGCAAAGTACAATGAGCAGTTCTTC,CASSQAKYNEQFF
few,NA,TRBV29-1,TRBJ2-7,TGCAGCGTTGCCCCCGCGAGCAGCTCCTACGAGCAGTACTTC,CSVAPASSSYEQYF
NA,NA,TRBV7-9,TRBJ2-7,TGTGCCAGCAGCACCTCTTCAGGGTATGAGCAGTACTTC,CASSTSSGYEQYF
few,NA,TRBV9,TRBJ1-1,TGTGCCAGCAGCGTAGACCCGCTGAACACTGAAGCTTTCTTT,CASSVDPLNTEAFF
NA,NA,TRBV15,TRBJ2-1,TGTGCCACCAGCACCCCAGCGGGCTACAATGAGCAGTTCTTC,CATSTPAGYNEQFF
NA,NA,TRBV9,TRBJ1-1,TGTGCCAGCAGCGTAAGCTTGAACACTGAAGCTTTCTTT,CASSVSLNTEAFF
NA,NA,TRBV12-3/TRBV12-4,TRBJ2-1,TGTGCCAGCAGTTTAACCGGGGACAATGAGCAGTTCTTC,CASSLTGDNEQFF
NA,TRBD2,TRBV7-9,TRBJ2-7,TGTGCCAGCAGCCCCACTAGCGGGGGGCCTTACGAGCAGTACTTC,CASSPTSGGPYEQYF
NA,NA,TRBV5-1,TRBJ1-1,TGCGCCTCCGGGGCCGCGGCGGGAAACACTGAAGCTTTCTTT,CASGAAAGNTEAFF
NA,NA,TRBV9,TRBJ2-3,TGTGCCAGCAGCGTATCGGGGTCCGGAGGAGCAGATACGCAGTATTTT,CASSVSGSGGADTQYF
many,NA,TRBV12-3/TRBV12-4,TRBJ2-2,TGTGCCAGCAGCTTAGCAGACACCGGGGAGCTGTTTTTT,CASSLADTGELFF
NA,NA,TRBV20-1,TRBJ2-4,TGCAGTGCTAGGTTCCCAGCCCAGTACTTC,CSARFPAQYF